The 5 T cell receptor beta chains below were found in one sample sequenced in a study of CD8 T cells in Susac syndrome. Random-hexamer reverse transcription was applied to about 0.45 to 1 ug RNA. TCRdb recomputed calls from the immunoSEQ multiplex PCR reads with MiXCR, one row per CDR3 protein. Among 150,000 to 200,000 distinct CDR3 sequences listed, more than 90% were seen once. The sequenced material came from CD4+ T cells from PBMCs. Receptors originate from a human donor with multiple sclerosis.

V usage is TRBV30 and J usage is TRBJ1-2; D is undetermined. The ends were cut back, 3 bases at V and 2 bases at J, with 10 bases in the middle. The CDR3 is 13 amino acids. CDR1 GTSNPN and CDR2 SVGIG come from the germline V gene (reference sequence). In nucleotides, the CDR3 is TGTGCCTGGAGATATGGGCGAAACTATGGCTACACCTTC. Translation: CAWRYGRNYGYTF.

The rearrangement joins TRBV7-2 to TRBJ2-2; maybe TRBD2 (5 bases). Germline CDR1 is SGHTA and CDR2 is FQGNSA. Trimming removed 5 bases at V and 0 bases at J, with 7 bases between. This CDR3 comprises 14 residues. The CDR3 is CASSLLANTGELFF. The DNA of the CDR3 is TGTGCCAGCAGCCTACTAGCGAACACCGGGGAGCTGTTTTTT.

This chain uses TRBV20-1 with TRBJ1-1; D is ambiguous. V was shortened by 2 bases and J by 1 base, with 14 bases between the two germline ends. The length of the CDR3 is 15 residues. Germline V gene lookup returns CDR1 DFQATT and CDR2 SNEGSKA (reference sequence). The CDR3 DNA sequence: TGCAGTGCTAGAATAAATGGCGCGGGGAACACTGAAGCTTTCTTT. Residues: CSARINGAGNTEAFF.

The V and J genes are TRBV7-9 and TRBJ2-4; D remains ambiguous. This CDR3 is 13 amino acids long. The V end lost 1 base, the J end lost 14 bases, and 15 bases lay between the germline ends. Germline assignment: CDR1 SEHNR and CDR2 FQNEAQ (reference sequence). Here the CDR3 DNA reads TGTGCCAGCAGCTTAGAGGCTCATCCGGTCAAGTACTTC. It is translated as CASSLEAHPVKYF. The whole variable domain, filled in from reference TRBV7-9 and TRBJ2-4, reads DTGVSQNPRHKITKRGQNVTFRCDPISEHNRLYWYRQTLGQGPEFLTYFQNEAQLEKSRLLSDRFSAERPKGSFSTLEIQRTEQGDSAMYLCASSLEAHPVKYFGAGTRLSVL.

About this clonotype itself: The junction shows a germline mismatch at one end, possibly a read error. The rearrangement uses TRBV9 and TRBJ1-1; 7 positions agree with TRBD1. The V gene's germline CDR1 is SGDLS and CDR2 YYNGEE. The CDR3 extends over 17 amino acids. CDR3 residues: CASSAGQASTKNTQAFF. CDR3 nucleotide sequence: TGTGCCAGCAGCGCCGGACAGGCTTCCACCAAAAACACTCAAGCTTTCTTT. Filled out from reference TRBV9 and TRBJ1-1, the complete variable domain reads DSGVTQTPKHLITATGQRVTLRCSPRSGDLSVYWYQQSLDQGLQFLIQYYNGEERAKGNILERFSAQQFPDLHSELNLSSLELGDSALYFCASSAGQASTKNTQAFFGQGTRLTVV.